This entry lists 5 T cell receptor beta chains sequenced from one sample in a study of OX40 agonist ivuxolimab in advanced cancers. Only in-frame clones appear in the TCRdb table, and some are missing; sequencing was by immunoSEQ multiplex PCR. The repertoire holds roughly 70,000 clones, about nine tenths seen once, with about 0.31% in the top ten. The sequenced sample was CD4+ or CD8+ T cells sorted from blood, obtained in a trial of the OX40 agonist ivuxolimab. These receptors all come from an adult with an advanced solid tumor such as melanoma, head and neck, liver or kidney cancer.

The rearrangement joins TRBV30 to TRBJ2-5, with unresolved D. CDR1 and CDR2 from the germline V gene are GTSNPN and SVGIG (reference sequence). V gave up 0 bases and J gave up 4 bases, with 12 bases separating them. The CDR3 is 14 amino acids. CDR3 protein: CAWSVRARAETQYF. The CDR3 coding sequence is TGTGCCTGGAGTGTACGGGCGCGCGCAGAGACCCAGTACTTC.

V gene TRBV7-8 combines with J gene TRBJ1-2; D is ambiguous. The V gene's germline CDR1 is SGHVS and CDR2 FQNEAQ. The length of the CDR3 is 13 residues. V was cut by 5 bases and J by 7 bases, with 14 bases left in between. In nucleotides, the CDR3 is TGTGCCAGCAGCCCGCAGCGGGTTGTTGGCTACACCTTC. This codes for CASSPQRVVGYTF.

The gene calls are TRBV28 and TRBJ1-6; no clear D. CDR1 and CDR2 from the germline V gene are MDHEN and SYDVKM. The V end lost 2 bases, the J end lost 3 bases, and 11 bases lay between the germline ends. There are 16 residues in the CDR3. Written as DNA, the CDR3 is TGTGCCAGCAGTTTAGAGGGAGGCAGCTATAATTCACCCCTCCACTTT. It specifies CASSLEGGSYNSPLHF.

The rearrangement joins TRBV18 to TRBJ2-2; D might be TRBD2 (5 bases). Per germline, CDR1 KGHSH and CDR2 LQKENI. This CDR3 is 19 amino acids long. V lost 1 base and J lost 4, with 22 bases in between. This CDR3 reads CASSPRNPAEPSFTGELFF. In nucleotides, the CDR3 is TGTGCCAGCTCACCACGGAATCCAGCGGAGCCAAGTTTCACCGGGGAGCTGTTTTTT.

The chain combines TRBV7-3 with TRBJ1-5; D gene uncertain. The germline V gene has CDR1 SGHTA and CDR2 FQGTGA. Trimming cost V 2 bases and J 6 bases, with 8 bases left between them. This CDR3 contains 13 residues. DNA for the CDR3: TGTGCCAGCAGCTTAGACGCCCTTCAGCCCCAGCATTTT. Residues: CASSLDALQPQHF.